This TCR beta chain was identified during a study of T cell responses to AZD1222 COVID-19 vaccine. Study-level information: It was second doses at about 4 or about 12 weeks that were pooled.

The junction had 11 bases not matched to a gene; V was cut back by 4 bases and J by 2 bases. Per the germline V gene, CDR1 is LNHDA and CDR2 is SQIVND (reference sequence). This CDR3 is built from 18 residues. In the case of this clone: The antigen is undetermined.

Regarding the study as a whole: Just 5 or 6 AZD1222 recipients tested seropositive at baseline. Mostly white British, mostly female donors; authors suggested clonal diversity may be underestimated.

TCRdb's table, derived via immunoSEQ multiplex PCR, lists solely in-frame clones and lacks some. The repertoire has roughly 130,000 clones, roughly nine tenths of them found once; the top ten carry approximately 1.5%. The rearrangement joins TRBV19 to TRBJ1-2, with 12 bases lining up with TRBD1. Specimen: peripheral blood, collected on day 0 of AZD1222 vaccination. The receptor was derived from an adult in good health. CDR3 coding DNA: TGTGCCAGTAGTAGTAGGGGGACAGGGGGCCCACGGAACTATGGCTACACCTTC. Translated: CASSSRGTGGPRNYGYTF.